What follows are 32 T cell receptor beta chains derived from one specimen sequenced in a study of CD4 T cells in relation to SARS-CoV-2 and coronaviruses. Clones were read by immunoSEQ multiplex PCR, and TCRdb kept only the in-frame ones, dropping some. The sample consists of approximately 60,000 clones, about 90% of them appearing once. Sample: naive CD4+ T cells from PBMCs. Documented subset: naive CD4+ T cells isolated by negative enrichment. These receptors all come from an adult with COVID-19.

The chain uses TRBV5-4 and TRBJ2-1; TRBD1 is a possible D gene (7 bases). The CDR3 has 16 amino acids. Trimming removed 4 bases from V and 1 base from J, with 15 bases in between. CDR1 and CDR2 from the germline V gene are SGHNT and YYREEE (reference sequence). The CDR3 sequence is CASSPGGGASYNEQFF. CDR3 nucleotides: TGTGCCAGCAGCCCCGGAGGGGGCGCATCCTACAATGAGCAGTTCTTC.

This chain connects TRBV18 to TRBJ2-6; 12 bases map to TRBD1. V was clipped by 1 base and J by 1 base; unmatched bases: 2. The CDR3 covers 18 residues. The germline CDR1 and CDR2 sequences are KGHSH and LQKENI. The CDR3 sequence is CASSPRGQGASGANVLTF. Written as DNA, the CDR3 is TGTGCCAGCTCACCACGGGGACAGGGGGCTTCTGGGGCCAACGTCCTGACTTTC.

This chain uses TRBV7-9 with TRBJ2-7; 12 bases map to TRBD1. The CDR3 runs 15 residues. Trimming removed 5 bases from V and 4 bases from J; junction bases left unmatched: 6. CDR1 is SEHNR and CDR2 is FQNEAQ in the germline V gene (reference sequence). This chain's CDR3 is CASSLRDRGPYEQYF. The CDR3 bases are TGTGCCAGCAGCCTACGGGACAGGGGGCCGTACGAGCAGTACTTC.

The chain carries TRBV7-2 and TRBJ1-2, with 8 bases lining up with TRBD1. After removal of 5 bases from V and 8 bases from J, the junction contained 7 bases not matched to a gene. The CDR3 has 13 residues. Germline CDR1 SGHTA, CDR2 FQGNSA. Here the CDR3 DNA reads TGTGCCAGCAGCCCGGACAGGGAGGAGGGCTACACCTTC. It translates to CASSPDREEGYTF.

J is TRBJ2-1 and V is TRBV7-2; 14 nucleotides match TRBD2. The CDR3 contains 15 residues. Trimming at V came to 5 bases and at J to 7 bases, leaving 4 bases not matched to a gene. Per germline, CDR1 SGHTA and CDR2 FQGNSA. In DNA form, the CDR3 reads TGTGCCAGCAGCCAGACTAGCGGGAGGGCAAATGAGCAGTTCTTC. Amino acid sequence: CASSQTSGRANEQFF.

The V call is TRBV7-9, the J call TRBJ1-6, with TRBD1 matching 7 bases. The J segment lost 4 bases and the V segment lost 5 bases, leaving 14 bases of the junction unmatched. The CDR3 spans 18 residues. CDR1 is SEHNR, CDR2 FQNEAQ, per germline (reference sequence). Written as DNA, the CDR3 is TGTGCCAGCAGCAAGGGACAGATGCCGGGCAGTTATAATTCACCCCTCCACTTT. Translation gives CASSKGQMPGSYNSPLHF.

The V gene is TRBV7-9, the J gene TRBJ2-2, with D possibly being TRBD2 (6 bases). The length of the CDR3 is 17 residues. Germline V gene lookup returns CDR1 SEHNR and CDR2 FQNEAQ (reference sequence). Trimming took 0 bases from V and 5 from J, leaving 16 bases between them. The CDR3, as DNA: TGTGCCAGCAGCTTAGCATTTGGCGGGATAGGAACCGGGGAGCTGTTTTTT. It translates to CASSLAFGGIGTGELFF.

The chain is built from TRBV29-1 and TRBJ1-1, with D possibly TRBD1 on 6 matching bases. Trimming shortened V by 7 bases and J by 2 bases, and 14 bases separated the two germline ends. CDR1 SQVTM and CDR2 ANQGSEA come from the germline V gene. CDR3 size: 13 residues. The CDR3 nucleotides read TGCAGCGCCCAGAACAGGGCTAACACTGAAGCTTTCTTT. Translated: CSAQNRANTEAFF. Full variable domain (missing parts from reference TRBV29-1 and TRBJ1-1): SAVISQKPSRDICQRGTSLTIQCQVDSQVTMMFWYRQQPGQSLTLIATANQGSEATYESGFVIDKFPISRPNLTFSTLTVSNMSPEDSSIYLCSAQNRANTEAFFGQGTRLTVV.

This rearrangement joins TRBV7-9 to TRBJ1-5; D is perhaps TRBD1 (5 bases). The CDR3 is 15 residues long. The germline V and J ends were trimmed by 5 bases and 6 bases, with 17 bases remaining between them. Germline CDR1 is SEHNR and CDR2 is FQNEAQ (reference sequence). The CDR3 reads CASSAGGIWGQPQHF. DNA of the CDR3: TGTGCCAGCAGCGCGGGGGGGATTTGGGGTCAGCCCCAGCATTTT.

This chain connects TRBV5-5 to TRBJ2-7; no reliable D call. V lost 3 bases and J 7 bases, leaving 14 bases between the germline ends. Germline loops: CDR1 SGHKS, CDR2 YYEKEE (reference sequence). CDR3 size: 13 residues. In DNA, the CDR3 is TGTGCCAGCAGCTCGGACGGGTTGGGAGAGCAGTACTTC. This encodes CASSSDGLGEQYF.

This chain joins TRBV20-1 and TRBJ1-3; D is perhaps TRBD1 (5 bases). Germline loops: CDR1 DFQATT, CDR2 SNEGSKA (reference sequence). The CDR3 loop spans 15 amino acids. Trimming removed 3 bases at V and 1 base at J, with 13 bases between. The CDR3 nucleotides read TGCAGTGCTAGTAGGGGCTCCGCTTCTGGAAACACCATATATTTT. Encoded protein: CSASRGSASGNTIYF.

The V gene is TRBV4-1, the J gene TRBJ2-7, with unresolved D. The V and J ends lost 1 base and 3 bases respectively, with 10 bases between them. Germline V gene data show CDR1 as MGHRA and CDR2 as YSYEKL. This CDR3 has 14 residues. CDR3 coding DNA: TGCGCCAGCAGCCAAGGGGATGGGTTCTACGAGCAGTACTTC. Translation: CASSQGDGFYEQYF.

J is TRBJ2-2 and V is TRBV10-3; 14 nucleotides line up with TRBD2. Germline V gene sequence: CDR1 ENHRY, CDR2 SYGVKD. The CDR3 has 16 residues. Trimming cost V 6 bases and J 4 bases; bases outside gene matches: 4. The CDR3 spells CAISEGTSGGTGELFF. The CDR3, as DNA: TGTGCCATCAGCGAGGGGACTAGCGGGGGCACCGGGGAGCTGTTTTTT.

The J gene is TRBJ1-5, the V gene TRBV20-1; 9 bases are shared with TRBD1. CDR1 and CDR2 from the germline V gene are DFQATT and SNEGSKA (reference sequence). V shed 3 bases, J shed 3 bases, and the junction held 9 bases outside the gene matches. The CDR3 totals 16 residues. DNA for the CDR3: TGCAGTGCTAGTCGTGGGACAGGGTGGGACAATCAGCCCCAGCATTTT. The encoded protein is CSASRGTGWDNQPQHF.

The chain combines TRBV12-3 or TRBV12-4 with TRBJ2-3, with a weak D call TRBD1 (6 bases). The CDR3 sequence is 13 residues long. The V end was cut by 6 bases, the J end by 5 bases, with 12 bases between. The CDR3 protein is CASSPQGIDTQYF. The CDR3 DNA reads TGTGCCAGCAGCCCACAGGGTATAGATACGCAGTATTTT.

The chain has TRBV11-3 and TRBJ2-3; 10 bases are shared with TRBD2. The V gene end was trimmed by 6 bases and the J gene end by 3 bases; junction bases not matched to a gene: 6. CDR3 length equals 15 residues. Germline CDR1 and CDR2: SGHNT and YENEEA. This CDR3 reads CASSLRTSGTDTQYF. CDR3 DNA: TGTGCCAGCAGTCTGAGGACTAGCGGTACAGATACGCAGTATTTT.

V is TRBV4-2 and J is TRBJ1-1, with a weak D call TRBD1 (5 bases). The CDR3 length is 16 residues. Per germline, CDR1 LGHNA and CDR2 YNFKEQ. V was shortened by 0 bases and J by 0 bases, with 11 bases between the two germline ends. The CDR3 bases are TGTGCCAGCAGCCAAGAGGACACAGAGCTGAACACTGAAGCTTTCTTT. It translates to CASSQEDTELNTEAFF.

The V gene is TRBV30, the J gene TRBJ2-2; 8 bases map to TRBD2. The CDR3 is made up of 15 amino acids. From germline, CDR1 is GTSNPN and CDR2 SVGIG (reference sequence). Germline trimming cut 2 bases from V and 0 bases from J; bases unmatched to any gene: 2. The DNA for the CDR3 is TGTGCCTGGAGTCCGGGGGGGCCGAACACCGGGGAGCTGTTTTTT. Its protein is CAWSPGGPNTGELFF.

CDR3 region: CASSLEAGSGANVLTF. Written as DNA, the CDR3 is TGTGCCAGCAGCTTAGAGGCGGGCTCTGGGGCCAACGTCCTGACTTTC. V is TRBV7-2 and J is TRBJ2-6, with a possible D match to TRBD2 (5 bases). This CDR3 comprises 16 residues. Looked up from germline, CDR1 is SGHTA and CDR2 is FQGNSA. Trimming pared 1 base from V and 0 bases from J, leaving 7 bases between.

The rearrangement uses TRBV12-5 and TRBJ2-1; TRBD1 might be the D (6 bases). CDR1 and CDR2 from the germline V gene are LGHNT and FRNRAP. The CDR3 has 12 amino acids. The germline V and J ends were trimmed by 2 bases and 10 bases, with 9 bases remaining between them. The CDR3 protein is CASGLNRAEQFF. In DNA form, the CDR3 reads TGTGCTAGTGGTTTGAACAGGGCAGAGCAGTTCTTC.

V and J are TRBV7-9 and TRBJ2-1; TRBD2 matches at 8 bases. Trimming removed 6 bases from V and 0 bases from J; junction bases left unmatched: 1. This CDR3 contains 14 residues. Germline lookup yields CDR1 SEHNR and CDR2 FQNEAQ (reference sequence). As DNA, the CDR3 is TGTGCCAGCAGTAGCGGGGCCTCCTACAATGAGCAGTTCTTC. Its protein is CASSSGASYNEQFF. The full variable domain, in which reference TRBV7-9 and TRBJ2-1 provide the parts outside the CDR3, is DTGVSQNPRHKITKRGQNVTFRCDPISEHNRLYWYRQTLGQGPEFLTYFQNEAQLEKSRLLSDRFSAERPKGSFSTLEIQRTEQGDSAMYLCASSSGASYNEQFFGPGTRLTVL.

The chain joins TRBV19 to TRBJ2-4; D is tentatively TRBD1 or TRBD2 (6 bases each). This CDR3 comprises 17 residues. Germline V gene lookup returns CDR1 LNHDA and CDR2 SQIVND (reference sequence). The ends were cut back, 6 bases at V and 0 bases at J, with 18 bases in the middle. CDR3 DNA: TGTGCCAGTAGCGGGGGAAGGACAGATATAGCCAAAAACATTCAGTACTTC. Amino acid sequence: CASSGGRTDIAKNIQYF. Together with reference TRBV19 and TRBJ2-4, the CDR3 gives the full variable domain: DGGITQSPKYLFRKEGQNVTLSCEQNLNHDAMYWYRQDPGQGLRLIYYSQIVNDFQKGDIAEGYSVSREKKESFPLTVTSAQKNPTAFYLCASSGGRTDIAKNIQYFGAGTRLSVL.

To note about this clone: A junction boundary mismatches the germline segment, possibly from a read error. The V gene is TRBV14, the J gene TRBJ2-5, with unresolved D. In germline, CDR1 is SGHDN, CDR2 FVKESK. This CDR3 has 13 residues. The CDR3 reads CASSQALQGTQYF. The CDR3 DNA reads TGTGCCAGCAGCCAAGCACTGCAAGGGACCCAGTACTTC.

This sequence joins TRBV5-1 and TRBJ1-6, with D perhaps matching TRBD1 (5 bases). The germline V gene has CDR1 SGHRS and CDR2 YFSETQ. This CDR3 contains 17 residues. V was cut by 4 bases and J by 8 bases, with 22 bases left in between. CDR3 loop: CASSLTSQGPGYSPLHF. In DNA form, the CDR3 reads TGCGCCAGCAGCCTCACTAGCCAGGGCCCGGGGTATTCACCCCTCCACTTT.

The chain couples TRBV18 to TRBJ1-1; D is perhaps TRBD1 (5 bases). The CDR3 totals 15 residues. Per the germline V gene, CDR1 is KGHSH and CDR2 is LQKENI. V was cut by 0 bases and J by 1 base, with 9 bases left in between. The CDR3 coding sequence is TGTGCCAGCTCACCACCGGGCCAGGGGAACACTGAAGCTTTCTTT. Residues: CASSPPGQGNTEAFF.

The chain joins TRBV9 to TRBJ1-6, with TRBD1 as a possible D gene (5 bases). The germline V gene has CDR1 SGDLS and CDR2 YYNGEE. CDR3 size: 12 residues. The ends were cut back, 3 bases at V and 13 bases at J, with 11 bases in the middle. The CDR3 nucleotides are TGTGCCAGCAGCGAATCAGGGTTTCCCCTCCACTTT. Translation gives CASSESGFPLHF. Drawing the rest from reference TRBV9 and TRBJ1-6, the complete variable domain is DSGVTQTPKHLITATGQRVTLRCSPRSGDLSVYWYQQSLDQGLQFLIQYYNGEERAKGNILERFSAQQFPDLHSELNLSSLELGDSALYFCASSESGFPLHFGNGTRLTVT.

The rearrangement joins TRBV18 to TRBJ2-2; 8 positions match TRBD2. Looked up from germline, CDR1 is KGHSH and CDR2 is LQKENI. Trimming cost V 4 bases and J 4 bases; bases outside gene matches: 8. The CDR3 loop spans 16 amino acids. The CDR3 is CASSLIAGTSTGELFF. The CDR3 nucleotides are TGTGCCAGCTCACTAATAGCGGGGACTTCCACCGGGGAGCTGTTTTTT.

The rearrangement uses TRBV13 and TRBJ2-7; possibly TRBD2 for D (5 bases). CDR3 size: 19 residues. Trimming left V 4 bases short and J 0 bases short, with 25 bases between. Germline CDR1 and CDR2: PRHDT and FYEKMQ (reference sequence). The CDR3 region has the DNA TGTGCCAGCAGCTACAATACCAGACTACGGGATGGTAGCTCCTACGAGCAGTACTTC. This codes for CASSYNTRLRDGSSYEQYF.

This clone appeared once. The J gene is TRBJ2-7, the V gene TRBV2, with D uncertain. The CDR3 totals 12 residues. Trimming pared 1 base from V and 3 bases from J, leaving 4 bases between. CDR1 and CDR2 (germline): SNHLY, FYNNEI. The CDR3 region has the DNA TGTGCCAGCAGTGAAGACCTCTACGAGCAGTACTTC. Translating it yields CASSEDLYEQYF.

This rearrangement joins TRBV9 to TRBJ2-7, with TRBD2 as a possible D gene (6 bases). Deletions cut 3 bases from V and 4 bases from J, with 14 bases between. CDR1 SGDLS and CDR2 YYNGEE come from the germline V gene. The CDR3 has 14 amino acids. In DNA, the CDR3 is TGTGCCAGCAGCGAGGGACTGGGTTTGTACGAGCAGTACTTC. It is translated as CASSEGLGLYEQYF.

The chain uses TRBV6-5 and TRBJ2-7, with 9 bases fitting TRBD2. The CDR3 runs to 16 residues. Germline assignment: CDR1 MNHEY and CDR2 SVGAGI. V was clipped by 4 bases and J by 1 base; unmatched bases: 8. The CDR3 loop reads CASSSISGSRSYEQYF. The CDR3 DNA reads TGTGCCAGCAGTTCCATTAGCGGGAGTCGGTCCTACGAGCAGTACTTC.

The chain couples TRBV9 to TRBJ1-1; D unresolved. CDR3 length: 15 residues. Germline CDR1 reads SGDLS; CDR2 reads YYNGEE. Trimming removed 0 bases at V and 7 bases at J, with 16 bases between. This CDR3 reads CASSVDLGERGEAFF. CDR3 coding DNA: TGTGCCAGCAGCGTAGACCTCGGGGAACGCGGTGAAGCTTTCTTT.